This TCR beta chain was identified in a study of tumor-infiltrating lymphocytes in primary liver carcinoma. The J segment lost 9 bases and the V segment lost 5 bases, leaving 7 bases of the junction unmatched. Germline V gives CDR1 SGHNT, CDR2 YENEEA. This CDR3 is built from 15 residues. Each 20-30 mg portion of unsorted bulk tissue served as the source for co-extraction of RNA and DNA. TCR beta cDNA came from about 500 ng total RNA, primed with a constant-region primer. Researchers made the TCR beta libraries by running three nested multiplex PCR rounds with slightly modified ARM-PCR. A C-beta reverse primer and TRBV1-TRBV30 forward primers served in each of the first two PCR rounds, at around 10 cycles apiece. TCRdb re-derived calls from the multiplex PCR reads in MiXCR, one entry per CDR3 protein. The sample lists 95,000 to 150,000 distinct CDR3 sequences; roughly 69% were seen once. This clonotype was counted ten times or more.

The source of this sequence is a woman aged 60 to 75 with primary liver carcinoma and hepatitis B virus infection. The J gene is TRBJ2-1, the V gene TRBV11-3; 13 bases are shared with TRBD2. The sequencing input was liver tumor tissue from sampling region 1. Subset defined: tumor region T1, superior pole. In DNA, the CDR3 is TGTGCCAGCAGCCCCGGGACTAGCGGGAACCTTGAGCAGTTCTTC. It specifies CASSPGTSGNLEQFF.